This is a list of T cell receptor beta chains from one sample in a study of cytomegalovirus exposure and HLA in healthy donors. Only in-frame clones appear in the TCRdb table, and some are missing; sequencing was by immunoSEQ multiplex PCR. The data hold around 110,000 clones, with 60% to 85% observed a single time. Input material: PBMCs. The receptors here all came from a woman aged 18 to 35 in good health and CMV-seronegative. Both conserved end residues are part of each CDR3. D genes are given only for firm matches. Some rows have no size entry. The others give once, few or many, or a class for an expanded clone.

d_gene	abundance	v_gene	j_gene	CDR3aa	CDR3nt
NA	NA	TRBV5-1	TRBJ2-3	CASSFGTSTDTQYF	TGCGCCAGCAGCTTCGGGACTAGCACAGATACGCAGTATTTT
TRBD2	NA	TRBV2	TRBJ2-7	CASSTLGGGPYEQYF	TGTGCCAGCAGTACCCTTGGCGGGGGGCCCTACGAGCAGTACTTC
NA	NA	TRBV7-9	TRBJ1-6	CASTSPSHRVPSYNSPLHF	TGTGCCAGCACCTCCCCCTCCCACAGGGTCCCCTCCTATAATTCACCCCTCCACTTT
NA	NA	TRBV28	TRBJ1-2	CASSLHSTHGYTF	TGTGCCAGCAGTTTACACAGCACTCATGGCTACACCTTC
NA	NA	TRBV5-1	TRBJ2-5	CASSLTAGQETQYF	TGCGCCAGCAGCCTGACCGCCGGGCAAGAGACCCAGTACTTC
NA	NA	TRBV28	TRBJ2-7	CASNEVYWPYEQYF	TGTGCCAGCAATGAGGTATATTGGCCCTACGAGCAGTACTTC
NA	NA	TRBV28	TRBJ2-7	CASRRGEQYF	TGTGCCAGCCGTAGAGGCGAGCAGTACTTC
TRBD1	NA	TRBV28	TRBJ1-2	CASSLSGTGLGYTF	TGTGCCAGCAGTTTATCCGGGACAGGGCTTGGCTACACCTTC
NA	once	TRBV27	TRBJ2-7	CASSFGEHYEQYF	TGTGCCAGCAGTTTTGGAGAGCACTACGAGCAGTACTTC
TRBD1	NA	TRBV5-1	TRBJ2-2	CASSLIPKRGPTGELFF	TGCGCCAGCAGCTTGATACCCAAGAGGGGGCCCACCGGGGAGCTGTTTTTT
TRBD1	few	TRBV7-8	TRBJ1-5	CASSLGGQYSNQPQHF	TGTGCCAGCAGCTTAGGGGGACAGTATAGCAATCAGCCCCAGCATTTT
TRBD2	few	TRBV2	TRBJ2-5	CASSEELAGAQETQYF	TGTGCCAGCAGCGAAGAACTAGCGGGGGCCCAAGAGACCCAGTACTTC
NA	NA	TRBV18	TRBJ2-2	CASSPKESGELFF	TGTGCCAGCTCACCAAAGGAGTCCGGGGAGCTGTTTTTT
NA	NA	TRBV11-2	TRBJ2-7	CASSPGLNYEQYF	TGTGCCAGCAGCCCCGGACTTAACTACGAGCAGTACTTC
NA	NA	TRBV28	TRBJ1-1	CASRRDISTEAFF	TGTGCCAGCAGACGGGACATCTCAACTGAAGCTTTCTTT
NA	NA	TRBV5-5	TRBJ1-5	CASSLGFGEAYNQPQHF	TGTGCCAGCAGCTTGGGGTTTGGGGAGGCTTACAATCAGCCCCAGCATTTT
NA	NA	TRBV19	TRBJ2-3	CASSIDHERPRTDTQYF	TGTGCCAGTAGTATAGATCACGAGCGCCCACGGACAGATACGCAGTATTTT
NA	few	TRBV28	TRBJ2-7	CASTPGGYEQYF	TGTGCCAGCACCCCTGGGGGGTACGAGCAGTACTTC
TRBD2	NA	TRBV2	TRBJ2-7	CASSWLAGRYEQYF	TGTGCCAGCAGTTGGCTAGCGGGGAGATACGAGCAGTACTTC
TRBD2	NA	TRBV11-2	TRBJ2-3	CASSSPERGVTDTQYF	TGTGCCAGCAGCTCCCCAGAGCGGGGGGTCACAGATACGCAGTATTTT
TRBD1	NA	TRBV15	TRBJ1-5	CATSTRTGVGNQPQHF	TGTGCCACCAGCACCCGGACAGGGGTCGGCAATCAGCCCCAGCATTTT
NA	once	TRBV21-1	TRBJ1-6	CASSKGPRGINSPLHF	TGTGCCAGCAGCAAAGGCCCGAGGGGGATTAATTCACCCCTCCACTTT
NA	NA	TRBV30	TRBJ2-3	CAWKGGHGGPTDTQYF	TGTGCCTGGAAGGGGGGGCACGGGGGCCCCACAGATACGCAGTATTTT
NA	NA	TRBV5-1	TRBJ1-5	CASSSEGDSNQPQHF	TGCGCCAGCAGTTCTGAGGGGGATAGCAATCAGCCCCAGCATTTT
NA	NA	TRBV2	TRBJ1-1	CASSGARNTEAFF	TGTGCCAGCAGTGGAGCTCGGAACACTGAAGCTTTCTTT
NA	NA	TRBV7-9	TRBJ2-5	CASSLGPEYDF	TGTGCCAGCAGCTTAGGGCCCGAATATGACTTC
NA	NA	TRBV7-9	TRBJ1-1	CASSSRQEMNTEAFF	TGTGCCAGCAGCTCCAGACAAGAGATGAACACTGAAGCTTTCTTT
NA	few	TRBV28	TRBJ1-2	CASSLSLDRNYGYTF	TGTGCCAGCAGTTTGAGTCTCGACAGGAACTATGGCTACACCTTC
NA	few	TRBV5-1	TRBJ1-5	CASSLEFGSNQPQHF	TGCGCCAGCAGCTTGGAGTTCGGGAGCAATCAGCCCCAGCATTTT
TRBD1	NA	TRBV30	TRBJ2-7	CAWSVRGQTDYEQYF	TGTGCCTGGAGTGTACGGGGACAGACCGACTACGAGCAGTACTTC
NA	NA	TRBV25-1	TRBJ2-1	CASSDNEQLF	TGTGCCAGCAGCGACAATGAGCAGCTCTTC
NA	NA	TRBV27	TRBJ1-2	CASSSPTARYGYTF	TGTGCCAGCAGTTCACCGACAGCACGCTATGGCTACACCTTC
TRBD2	NA	TRBV27	TRBJ2-3	CASSLSRTSGRTDTQYF	TGTGCCAGCAGTTTATCCCGCACTAGCGGCCGCACAGATACGCAGTATTTT
NA	NA	TRBV6-6	TRBJ1-5	CASSSSLQPSNQPQHF	TGTGCCAGCAGTTCAAGCCTACAGCCAAGCAATCAGCCCCAGCATTTT
TRBD1	NA	TRBV27	TRBJ1-1	CASSLFPTGPSTEAFF	TGTGCCAGCAGTTTATTCCCGACAGGGCCCAGCACTGAAGCTTTCTTT
TRBD1	NA	TRBV28	TRBJ1-3	CASIQLGQGDTIYF	TGTGCCAGCATACAGTTAGGACAGGGGGACACCATATATTTT
TRBD2	NA	TRBV9	TRBJ2-3	CASSATSGGWADTQYF	TGTGCCAGCAGCGCAACTAGCGGGGGGTGGGCAGATACGCAGTATTTT
TRBD1	NA	TRBV6-1	TRBJ2-7	CASSPTGGNEQYF	TGTGCCAGCAGTCCGACAGGGGGGAACGAGCAGTACTTC
TRBD2	NA	TRBV5-1	TRBJ2-3	CASKNRTSFADTQYF	TGCGCCAGCAAAAATAGGACTAGTTTCGCAGATACGCAGTATTTT
NA	NA	TRBV9	TRBJ2-3	CASSVFGASTDTQYF	TGTGCCAGCAGCGTATTTGGGGCTAGCACAGATACGCAGTATTTT